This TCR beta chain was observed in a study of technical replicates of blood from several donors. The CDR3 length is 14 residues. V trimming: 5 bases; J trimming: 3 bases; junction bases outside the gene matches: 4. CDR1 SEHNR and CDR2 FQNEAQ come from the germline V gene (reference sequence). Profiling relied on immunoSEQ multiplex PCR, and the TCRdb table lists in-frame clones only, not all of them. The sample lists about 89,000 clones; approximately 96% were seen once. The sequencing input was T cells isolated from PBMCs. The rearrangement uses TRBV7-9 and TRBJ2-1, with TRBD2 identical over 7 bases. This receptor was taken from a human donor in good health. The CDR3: CASSPPGGYNEQFF. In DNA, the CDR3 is TGTGCCAGCAGCCCCCCGGGGGGCTACAATGAGCAGTTCTTC.